The 8 T cell receptor beta chains in this list originate from one sample, sequenced in a study of neurological immune-mediated disorders. TCRdb recomputed calls from the 5' RACE reads with MiXCR, one row per CDR3 protein. The sample includes about 16,000 distinct CDR3 sequences, less than 25% of them seen just once. Sample: PBMCs. These receptors were obtained from a man in his fifties in good health.

The sample holds many counts of this clonotype. The chain uses TRBV20-1 and TRBJ2-3, with 9 positions matching TRBD1. Germline assignment: CDR1 DFQATT and CDR2 SNEGSKA (reference sequence). V gave up 1 base and J gave up 2 bases; unmatched junction bases: 10. This CDR3 has 17 residues. CDR3 nucleotide sequence: TGCAGTGCTAGAGCCCCAGCCGGGACAGGGTTCACAGATACGCAGTATTTT. It translates to CSARAPAGTGFTDTQYF.

In this sample, this clonotype is medium-sized. The chain combines TRBV29-1 with TRBJ1-3; D is uncertain. CDR3 size: 13 residues. The V and J ends lost 5 bases and 0 bases respectively, with 8 bases between them. Germline lookup yields CDR1 SQVTM and CDR2 ANQGSEA. CDR3 amino acids: CSVSVSSGNTIYF. Here the CDR3 DNA reads TGCAGCGTTTCTGTCAGCTCTGGAAACACCATATATTTT.

A remark on this clonotype: This is likely a read error, given that the CDR3 carries no conserved phenylalanine or tryptophan at its end. The chain carries TRBV20-1 and TRBJ2-1; 10 nucleotides match TRBD2. Trimming at V came to 3 bases and at J to 9 bases, leaving 8 bases not matched to a gene. Germline CDR1 DFQATT, CDR2 SNEGSKA (reference sequence). CDR3 length equals 14 residues. The chain's CDR3 is CSASLASGSGEQFL. As DNA, the CDR3 is TGCAGTGCTAGTTTGGCTAGCGGGAGCGGTGAGCAGTTCTTA.

This clonotype was seen repeatedly, ten times or more. The chain carries TRBV20-1 and TRBJ2-7; perhaps TRBD2 as D (6 bases). The CDR3 is 14 amino acids. The ends were cut back, 3 bases at V and 2 bases at J, with 14 bases in the middle. CDR1 is DFQATT and CDR2 is SNEGSKA in the germline V gene (reference sequence). The CDR3 loop is CSARDIAAAYEQYF. The CDR3 nucleotides read TGCAGTGCTAGGGATATAGCGGCTGCCTACGAGCAGTACTTC.

This clonotype was counted many times. The chain couples TRBV6-5 to TRBJ1-2; TRBD1 aligns across 7 bases. The CDR3 is 13 amino acids. Germline V gene data show CDR1 as MNHEY and CDR2 as SVGAGI. Losses at the gene ends were 6 bases for V and 4 bases for J; bases not matched to a gene: 5. The CDR3 DNA is TGTGCCAGCAGCCCCGGGGACAGCTATGGCTACACCTTC. Protein sequence: CASSPGDSYGYTF.

The chain links TRBV20-1 to TRBJ2-3, with D uncertain. There are 13 residues in the CDR3. V was clipped by 1 base and J by 1 base, with 6 bases between them. Germline V lookup: CDR1 DFQATT, CDR2 SNEGSKA (reference sequence). The CDR3 here is CSARVERTDTQYF. DNA for the CDR3: TGCAGTGCTAGAGTAGAGCGCACAGATACGCAGTATTTT.

This clonotype was observed at least ten times. The V and J genes are TRBV11-2 and TRBJ2-7, with D unresolved. The V and J ends lost 2 bases and 2 bases respectively, with 4 bases between them. CDR1 and CDR2 (germline): SGHAT, FQNNGV. There are 12 residues in the CDR3. The CDR3 sequence is CASSLNPYEQYF. The DNA for the CDR3 is TGTGCCAGCAGCTTAAATCCCTACGAGCAGTACTTC.

In its sample, this clonotype was seen many times. This chain uses TRBV28 with TRBJ2-1; the match to TRBD2 covers 14 bases. V gave up 6 bases and J gave up 0 bases; unmatched junction bases: 1. The germline V gene has CDR1 MDHEN and CDR2 SYDVKM. The CDR3 totals 16 residues. The CDR3 sequence: CASSGTSGSSYNEQFF. The CDR3 DNA reads as TGTGCCAGCAGCGGGACTAGCGGGAGCTCCTACAATGAGCAGTTCTTC.